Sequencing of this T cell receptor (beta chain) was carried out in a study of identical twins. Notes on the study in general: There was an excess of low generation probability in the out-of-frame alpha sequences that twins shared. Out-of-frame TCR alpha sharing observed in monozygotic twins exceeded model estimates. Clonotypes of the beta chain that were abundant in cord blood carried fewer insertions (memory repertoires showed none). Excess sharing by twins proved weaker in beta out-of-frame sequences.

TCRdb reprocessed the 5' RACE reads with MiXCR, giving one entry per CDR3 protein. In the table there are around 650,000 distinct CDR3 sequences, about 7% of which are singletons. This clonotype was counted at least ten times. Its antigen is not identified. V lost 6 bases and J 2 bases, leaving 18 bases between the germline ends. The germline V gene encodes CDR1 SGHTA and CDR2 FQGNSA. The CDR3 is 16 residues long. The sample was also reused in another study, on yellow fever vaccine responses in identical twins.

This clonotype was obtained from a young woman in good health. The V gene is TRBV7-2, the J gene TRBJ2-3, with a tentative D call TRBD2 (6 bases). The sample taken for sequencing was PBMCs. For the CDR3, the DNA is TGTGCCAGCAGTCGATTTGGAGGGCCCCCCACAGATACGCAGTATTTT. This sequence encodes CASSRFGGPPTDTQYF.